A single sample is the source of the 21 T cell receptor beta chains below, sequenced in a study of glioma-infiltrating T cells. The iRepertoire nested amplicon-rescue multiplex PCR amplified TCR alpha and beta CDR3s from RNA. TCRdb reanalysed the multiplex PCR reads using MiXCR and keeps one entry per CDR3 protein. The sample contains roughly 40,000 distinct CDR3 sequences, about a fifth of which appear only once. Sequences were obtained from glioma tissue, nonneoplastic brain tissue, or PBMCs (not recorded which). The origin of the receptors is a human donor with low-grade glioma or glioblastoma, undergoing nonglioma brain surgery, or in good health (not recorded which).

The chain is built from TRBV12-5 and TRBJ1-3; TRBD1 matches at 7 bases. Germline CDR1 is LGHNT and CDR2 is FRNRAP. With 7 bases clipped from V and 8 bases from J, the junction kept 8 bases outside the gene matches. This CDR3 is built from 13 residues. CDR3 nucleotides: TGTGCTAGTGCCAAAGACAGGGAGGACACCATATATTTT. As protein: CASAKDREDTIYF.

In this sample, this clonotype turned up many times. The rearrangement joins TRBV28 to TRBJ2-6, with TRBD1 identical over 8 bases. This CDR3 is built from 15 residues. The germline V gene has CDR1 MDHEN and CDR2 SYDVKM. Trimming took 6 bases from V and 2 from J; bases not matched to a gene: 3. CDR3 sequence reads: CASSSQGAGANVLTF. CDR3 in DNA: TGTGCCAGCAGCTCACAGGGGGCTGGGGCCAACGTCCTGACTTTC.

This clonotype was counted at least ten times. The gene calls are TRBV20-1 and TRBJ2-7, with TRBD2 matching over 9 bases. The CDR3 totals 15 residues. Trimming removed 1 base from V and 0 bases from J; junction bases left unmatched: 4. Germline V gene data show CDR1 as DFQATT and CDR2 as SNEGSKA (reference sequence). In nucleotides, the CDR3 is TGCAGTGCTAGAGGCGAGCGGGAGGACTCCTACGAGCAGTACTTC. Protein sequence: CSARGEREDSYEQYF.

The CDR3 DNA is TGCAGTGCCGGGGCTAGCGGAATGTTTTGGGAGACCCAGTACTTC. Translated: CSAGASGMFWETQYF. The V gene is TRBV20-1, the J gene TRBJ2-5, with 7 bases matching TRBD2. The trim removed 6 bases at V and 5 bases at J, leaving 15 bases unmatched. The germline CDR1 and CDR2 sequences are DFQATT and SNEGSKA (reference sequence). The CDR3 has 15 amino acids.

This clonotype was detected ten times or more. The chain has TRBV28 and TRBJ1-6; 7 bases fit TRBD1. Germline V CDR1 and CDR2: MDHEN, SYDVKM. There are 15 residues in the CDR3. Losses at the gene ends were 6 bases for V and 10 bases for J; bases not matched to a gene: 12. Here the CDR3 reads CASRRGDSDRSPLHF. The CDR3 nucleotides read TGTGCCAGCAGACGCGGGGACAGCGACAGGTCACCCCTCCACTTT.

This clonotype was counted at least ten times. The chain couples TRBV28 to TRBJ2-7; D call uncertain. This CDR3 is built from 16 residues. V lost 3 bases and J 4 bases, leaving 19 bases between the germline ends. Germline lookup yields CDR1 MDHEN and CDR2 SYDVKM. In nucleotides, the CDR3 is TGTGCCAGCAGTTTTGAGTGGATCAACTCCAATTACGAGCAGTACTTC. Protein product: CASSFEWINSNYEQYF.

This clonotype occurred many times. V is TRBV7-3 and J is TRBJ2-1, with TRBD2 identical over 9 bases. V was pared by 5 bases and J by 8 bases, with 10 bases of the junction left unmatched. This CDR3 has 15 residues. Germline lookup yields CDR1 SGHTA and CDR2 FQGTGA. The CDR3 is CASSHVGGGADEQFF. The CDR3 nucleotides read TGTGCCAGCAGCCACGTAGGCGGGGGGGCCGATGAGCAGTTCTTC. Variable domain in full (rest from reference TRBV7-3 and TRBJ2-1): GAGVSQTPSNKVTEKGKYVELRCDPISGHTALYWYRQSLGQGPEFLIYFQGTGAADDSGLPNDRFFAVRPEGSVSTLKIQRTERGDSAVYLCASSHVGGGADEQFFGPGTRLTVL.

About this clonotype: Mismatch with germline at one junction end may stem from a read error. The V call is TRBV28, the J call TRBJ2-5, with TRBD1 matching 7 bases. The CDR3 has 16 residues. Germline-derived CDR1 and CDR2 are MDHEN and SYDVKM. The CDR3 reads CASSWTGQGWLETRYF. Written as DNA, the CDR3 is TGTGCCAGCAGTTGGACAGGTCAGGGTTGGTTGGAGACCCGGTACTTC.

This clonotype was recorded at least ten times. DNA for the CDR3: TGTGCCAGCAGCCTCCGGGACAACTCCTACGAGCAGTACGTC. As protein: CASSLRDNSYEQYV. V gene TRBV28 combines with J gene TRBJ2-7, with D perhaps matching TRBD1 (6 bases). CDR3 length equals 14 residues. Germline assignment: CDR1 MDHEN and CDR2 SYDVKM. Trimming cost V 6 bases and J 0 bases, with 12 bases left between them.

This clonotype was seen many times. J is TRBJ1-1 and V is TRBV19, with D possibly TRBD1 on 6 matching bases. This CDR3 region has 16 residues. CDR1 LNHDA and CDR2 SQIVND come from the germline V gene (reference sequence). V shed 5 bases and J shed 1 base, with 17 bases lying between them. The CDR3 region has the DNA TGTGCCAGTAGTGAGGCATCGGGACACAGGAACACTGAAGCTTTCTTT. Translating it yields CASSEASGHRNTEAFF.

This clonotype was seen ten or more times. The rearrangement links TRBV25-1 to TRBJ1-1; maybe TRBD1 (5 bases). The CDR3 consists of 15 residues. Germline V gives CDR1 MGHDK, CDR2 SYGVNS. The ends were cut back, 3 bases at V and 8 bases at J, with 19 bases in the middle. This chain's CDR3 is CASSDALPGRLEAFF. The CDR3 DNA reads TGTGCCAGCAGTGACGCTCTCCCAGGGCGGCTGGAAGCTTTCTTT.

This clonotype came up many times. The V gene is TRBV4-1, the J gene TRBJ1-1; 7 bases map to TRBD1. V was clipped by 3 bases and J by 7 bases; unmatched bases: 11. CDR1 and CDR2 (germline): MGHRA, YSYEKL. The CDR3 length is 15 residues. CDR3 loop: CASSHLTGKEVEAFF. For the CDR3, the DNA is TGCGCCAGCAGCCACCTGACAGGGAAGGAGGTTGAAGCTTTCTTT.

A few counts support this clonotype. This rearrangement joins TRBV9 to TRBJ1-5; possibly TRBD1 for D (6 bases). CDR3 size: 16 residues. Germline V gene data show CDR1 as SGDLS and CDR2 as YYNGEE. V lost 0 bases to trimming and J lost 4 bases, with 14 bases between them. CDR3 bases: TGTGCCAGCAGCGTAGACGTGAAGGACAGTAATCAGCCCCAGCATTTT. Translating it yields CASSVDVKDSNQPQHF.

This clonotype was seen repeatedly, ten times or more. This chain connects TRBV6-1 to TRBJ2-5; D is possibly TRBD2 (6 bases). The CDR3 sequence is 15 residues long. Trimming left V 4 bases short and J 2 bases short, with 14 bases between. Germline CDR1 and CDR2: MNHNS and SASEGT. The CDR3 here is CASSAIRGLQETQYF. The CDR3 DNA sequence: TGTGCCAGCAGTGCAATCCGGGGGTTACAAGAGACCCAGTACTTC.

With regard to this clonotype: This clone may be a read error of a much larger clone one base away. CDR3 DNA: TGTGCCAGCAGTGACGGGGGAGTTGGAACTAATGAAAAACTGTTTTTT. It specifies CASSDGGVGTNEKLFF. V usage is TRBV2 and J usage is TRBJ1-4, with D perhaps matching TRBD1 (5 bases). With 3 bases removed from V and 1 base from J, the gap between germline ends came to 12 bases. The CDR3 has 16 residues. CDR1 and CDR2 (germline): SNHLY, FYNNEI.

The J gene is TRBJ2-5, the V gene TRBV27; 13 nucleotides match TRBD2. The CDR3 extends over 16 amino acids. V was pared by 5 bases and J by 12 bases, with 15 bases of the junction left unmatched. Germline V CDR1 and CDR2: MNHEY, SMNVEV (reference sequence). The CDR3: CASSLVLAGGPKTKYF. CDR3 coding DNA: TGTGCCAGCAGTCTAGTACTAGCGGGGGGGCCGAAGACTAAGTACTTC.

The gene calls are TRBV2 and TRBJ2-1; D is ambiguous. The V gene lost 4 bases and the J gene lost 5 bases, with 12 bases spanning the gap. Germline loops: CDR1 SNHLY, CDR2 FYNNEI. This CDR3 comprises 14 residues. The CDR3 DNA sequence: TGTGCCAGCAGTGCCAAATCGGGCAACAATGAGCAGTTCTTC. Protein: CASSAKSGNNEQFF.

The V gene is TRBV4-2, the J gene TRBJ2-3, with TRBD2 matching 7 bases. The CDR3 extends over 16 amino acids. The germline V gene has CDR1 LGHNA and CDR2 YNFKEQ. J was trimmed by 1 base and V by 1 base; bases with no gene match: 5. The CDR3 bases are TGTGCCAGCAGCCAAGTCGCTAGCGGAGGCACAGATACGCAGTATTTT. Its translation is CASSQVASGGTDTQYF.

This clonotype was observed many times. CDR3 nucleotides: TGCAGTGCGAACGTCCCAACTAATGAAAAACTGTTTTTT. Its protein is CSANVPTNEKLFF. This rearrangement joins TRBV20-1 to TRBJ1-4; D is ambiguous. Germline V gene data show CDR1 as DFQATT and CDR2 as SNEGSKA (reference sequence). Trimming pared 6 bases from V and 0 bases from J, leaving 8 bases between. The length of the CDR3 is 13 residues.

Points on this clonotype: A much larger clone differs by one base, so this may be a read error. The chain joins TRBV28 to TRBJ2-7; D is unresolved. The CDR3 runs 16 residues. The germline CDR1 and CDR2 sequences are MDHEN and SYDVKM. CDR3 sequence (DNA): TGTGCCGGCAGTTTTGAGTGGATCAACTCCAATTACGAGCAGTACTTC. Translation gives CAGSFEWINSNYEQYF. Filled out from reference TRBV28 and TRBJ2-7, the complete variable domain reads DVKVTQSSRYLVKRTGEKVFLECVQDMDHENMFWYRQDPGLGLRLIYFSYDVKMKEKGDIPEGYSVSREKKERFSLILESASTNQTSMYLCAGSFEWINSNYEQYFGPGTRLTVT.

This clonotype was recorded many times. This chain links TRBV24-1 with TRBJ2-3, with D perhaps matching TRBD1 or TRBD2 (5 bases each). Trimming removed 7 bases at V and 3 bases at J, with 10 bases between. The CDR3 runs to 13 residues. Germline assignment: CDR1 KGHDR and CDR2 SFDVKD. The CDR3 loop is CATSDGGTDTQYF. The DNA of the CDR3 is TGTGCCACCAGCGATGGGGGAACAGATACGCAGTATTTT.